This T cell receptor beta chain was observed in a study of shared clonotypes between healthy human individuals. Once extracted for a subset, genomic DNA was divided evenly among several immunoSEQ plates. Assay: immunoSEQ multiplex PCR; the TCRdb copy retains only in-frame clones and omits some. The sample carries approximately 940,000 clones, approximately 80% recorded once. The CDR3 is made up of 12 amino acids. The germline V gene encodes CDR1 GTSNPN and CDR2 SVGIG (reference sequence). The V and J ends lost 4 bases and 3 bases respectively, with 9 bases between them. The V call is TRBV30, the J call TRBJ1-2, with D possibly being TRBD1 (5 bases). The source is a man younger than 35 in good health. The source material was memory CD4+ T cells sorted from blood. Subset indicated: CD45RA-negative fraction. The CDR3 DNA follows: TGTGCCTGGAATAAAGGGGACTATGGCTACACCTTC. This encodes CAWNKGDYGYTF.